The 19 T cell receptor beta chains presented below share a single source sample, sequenced in a study of Tregs in tolerant kidney transplant recipients. Recipients received nonmyeloablative bone marrow transplants from related graft donors, with transient mixed chimerism. The protocol was immunoSEQ multiplex PCR, while the TCRdb copy is restricted to in-frame clones and leaves out a portion. This table holds 95,000 or so clones, roughly 93% found once. This sample comprised CD4+ T cells from blood (PBMCs), obtained 12 months after the transplant. The receptors were sampled from a human patient who received a combined kidney and bone marrow transplant. Some of the T cells may derive from the graft donor.

In this sample, this clone turned up once. The rearrangement links TRBV2 to TRBJ2-7, with 11 bases aligning to TRBD2. CDR3 size: 14 residues. The V and J ends lost 8 bases and 5 bases, in that order; junction bases with no gene match: 8. Germline V gene lookup returns CDR1 SNHLY and CDR2 FYNNEI. CDR3 DNA: TGTGCCAGCGGAGGAAGACTAGCGGGGAACGAGCAGTACTTC. The encoded protein is CASGGRLAGNEQYF.

The rearrangement joins TRBV28 to TRBJ2-1; the D gene is possibly TRBD1 (5 bases). The CDR3 runs 13 residues. From germline, CDR1 is MDHEN and CDR2 SYDVKM. The germline V and J ends were trimmed by 2 bases and 9 bases, with 11 bases remaining between them. For the CDR3, the DNA is TGTGCCAGCAGTTTAAGCAGGGCGCGTGAGCAGTTCTTC. Its protein is CASSLSRAREQFF.

This chain uses TRBV18 with TRBJ2-7; 8 nucleotides agree with TRBD2. From germline, CDR1 is KGHSH and CDR2 LQKENI. The V segment lost 2 bases and the J segment 0 bases; nucleotides outside the gene matches: 9. The CDR3 length is 17 residues. The CDR3 coding sequence is TGTGCCAGCTCACCATCGAACAGCGGGGGAGTCTCCTACGAGCAGTACTTC. It is translated as CASSPSNSGGVSYEQYF.

This sequence joins TRBV28 and TRBJ2-4, with 7 bases lining up with TRBD1. CDR1 and CDR2 from the germline V gene are MDHEN and SYDVKM. With 5 bases clipped from V and 0 bases from J, the junction kept 4 bases outside the gene matches. The CDR3 covers 15 residues. As DNA, the CDR3 is TGTGCCAGCAGTGGGACAGATGTAGCCAAAAACATTCAGTACTTC. This encodes CASSGTDVAKNIQYF. Together with reference TRBV28 and TRBJ2-4, the CDR3 gives the full variable domain: DVKVTQSSRYLVKRTGEKVFLECVQDMDHENMFWYRQDPGLGLRLIYFSYDVKMKEKGDIPEGYSVSREKKERFSLILESASTNQTSMYLCASSGTDVAKNIQYFGAGTRLSVL.

This chain uses TRBV30 with TRBJ2-3; possibly TRBD1 for D (5 bases). Trimming shortened V by 7 bases and J by 1 base, and 9 bases separated the two germline ends. This CDR3 contains 12 residues. In germline, CDR1 is GTSNPN, CDR2 SVGIG (reference sequence). The CDR3 region is CAFPTGTDTQYF. For the CDR3, the DNA is TGTGCCTTTCCGACAGGCACAGATACGCAGTATTTT.

This chain's CDR3 is CASSSRTDHEKLFF. DNA of the CDR3: TGTGCCAGCAGCTCCCGGACAGATCATGAAAAACTGTTTTTT. The V call is TRBV7-2, the J call TRBJ1-4; D might be TRBD1 (6 bases). This CDR3 region has 14 residues. The germline V gene has CDR1 SGHTA and CDR2 FQGNSA. V lost 4 bases and J 6 bases, leaving 12 bases between the germline ends. The full variable domain, its missing parts supplied by reference TRBV7-2 and TRBJ1-4, is GAGVSQSPSNKVTEKGKDVELRCDPISGHTALYWYRQSLGQGLEFLIYFQGNSAPDKSGLPSDRFSAERTGGSVSTLTIQRTQQEDSAVYLCASSSRTDHEKLFFGSGTQLSVL.

The chain employs TRBV18 and TRBJ1-5, with 8 bases that match TRBD1. The CDR3 extends over 15 amino acids. Per the germline V gene, CDR1 is KGHSH and CDR2 is LQKENI. J lost 1 base, V lost 5 bases, and 4 bases had no gene match. CDR3: CASSTQGASNQPQHF. CDR3 nucleotide sequence: TGTGCCAGCTCAACCCAGGGGGCGAGCAATCAGCCCCAGCATTTT. Full variable domain (remainder filled in from reference TRBV18 and TRBJ1-5): NAGVMQNPRHLVRRRGQEARLRCSPMKGHSHVYWYRQLPEEGLKFMVYLQKENIIDESGMPKERFSAEFPKEGPSILRIQQVVRGDSAAYFCASSTQGASNQPQHFGDGTRLSIL.

The chain links TRBV18 to TRBJ1-5; 11 bases map to TRBD1. From germline, CDR1 is KGHSH and CDR2 LQKENI. CDR3 size: 15 residues. V lost 4 bases, J lost 7 bases, and 6 bases stayed unmatched. The DNA for the CDR3 is TGTGCCAGCTCACGTGGACAGGGGGCCGGGCAGCCCCAGCATTTT. This encodes CASSRGQGAGQPQHF.

The chain links TRBV5-6 to TRBJ2-5, with a possible D match to TRBD2 (5 bases). The J call may be in error: the DNA end matches TRBJ2-7 better. Per germline, CDR1 SGHDT and CDR2 YYEEEE. CDR3 length equals 13 residues. The CDR3 sequence: CASSPGMGYEQYF. Written as DNA, the CDR3 is TGTGCCAGCAGCCCCGGGATGGGGTACGAGCAGTACTTC.

This rearrangement joins TRBV2 to TRBJ2-5; D gene ambiguous. This CDR3 is built from 15 residues. Germline CDR1 and CDR2: SNHLY and FYNNEI. Trimming pared 6 bases from V and 4 bases from J, leaving 18 bases between. In nucleotides, the CDR3 is TGTGCCAGCAGAGATGGAACTACCGCTCGAGAGACCCAGTACTTC. Protein sequence: CASRDGTTARETQYF.

This chain connects TRBV4-1 to TRBJ2-1; D possibly corresponds to TRBD1 (8 bases). V gave up 4 bases and J gave up 4 bases, with 23 bases separating them. The CDR3 is made up of 18 amino acids. CDR1 and CDR2 (germline): MGHRA, YSYEKL. The CDR3 DNA is TGCGCCAGCAGCCCTCAAATAGACAGGGGAGGGAATTACAATGAGCAGTTCTTC. Protein sequence: CASSPQIDRGGNYNEQFF.

This CDR3 is CASSFGLAGVTDTQYF. CDR3 bases: TGCGCCAGCAGCTTCGGACTAGCGGGGGTCACAGATACGCAGTATTTT. The genes are TRBV5-1 and TRBJ2-3, with 13 bases lining up with TRBD2. From germline, CDR1 is SGHRS and CDR2 YFSETQ. This CDR3 region has 16 residues. V dropped 2 bases and J dropped 2; count of bases not matched to a gene: 2. The whole variable domain, remainder taken from reference TRBV5-1 and TRBJ2-3, is KAGVTQTPRYLIKTRGQQVTLSCSPISGHRSVSWYQQTPGQGLQFLFEYFSETQRNKGNFPGRFSGRQFSNSRSEMNVSTLELGDSALYLCASSFGLAGVTDTQYFGPGTRLTVL.

The V gene is TRBV18, the J gene TRBJ2-7; 8 bases map to TRBD1. There are 15 residues in the CDR3. J lost 4 bases, V lost 2 bases, and 7 bases had no gene match. The germline CDR1 and CDR2 sequences are KGHSH and LQKENI. CDR3 bases: TGTGCCAGCTCACCATCCAACCAGGGGGCGTACGAGCAGTACTTC. Translating it yields CASSPSNQGAYEQYF.

Only a few counts were recorded for this clone. The chain combines TRBV18 with TRBJ2-3, with 7 bases matching TRBD2. The CDR3 covers 15 residues. Germline V lookup: CDR1 KGHSH, CDR2 LQKENI. J lost 5 bases, V lost 6 bases, and 11 bases had no gene match. CDR3: CASSPGTNAEDTQYF. The CDR3 coding sequence is TGTGCCAGCTCCCCCGGGACTAATGCAGAAGATACGCAGTATTTT.

The chain is built from TRBV30 and TRBJ2-7; D uncertain. This CDR3 is built from 11 residues. Trimming took off 1 base at V and 3 bases at J, with 4 bases between the two ends. CDR1 is GTSNPN, CDR2 SVGIG, per germline (reference sequence). Here the CDR3 reads CAWSAVYEQYF. For the CDR3, the DNA is TGTGCCTGGAGTGCCGTCTACGAGCAGTACTTC.

The rearrangement uses TRBV30 and TRBJ2-5; a possible D gene is TRBD2 (6 bases). Germline values: CDR1 GTSNPN, CDR2 SVGIG (reference sequence). CDR3 size: 14 residues. Trimming left V 0 bases short and J 6 bases short, with 14 bases between. The DNA of the CDR3 is TGTGCCTGGAGTGTCCTAGGACGGGGGAAGACCCAGTACTTC. This codes for CAWSVLGRGKTQYF.

The chain links TRBV19 to TRBJ2-1; TRBD2 matches at 8 bases. CDR1 and CDR2 (germline): LNHDA, SQIVND (reference sequence). Trimming removed 5 bases from V and 10 bases from J; junction bases left unmatched: 13. CDR3 length: 15 amino acids. CDR3 residues: CASSPGGRPLGEQFF. DNA of the CDR3: TGTGCCAGTAGTCCCGGCGGGAGGCCCCTGGGGGAGCAGTTCTTC.

This rearrangement joins TRBV9 to TRBJ2-7; the match to TRBD1 covers 9 bases. CDR1 is SGDLS, CDR2 YYNGEE, per germline. The CDR3 is made up of 15 amino acids. After removal of 0 bases from V and 6 bases from J, the junction contained 7 bases not matched to a gene. CDR3 region: CASSVAPGQGSEQYF. The CDR3 coding sequence is TGTGCCAGCAGCGTAGCCCCGGGACAGGGCAGCGAGCAGTACTTC. Full variable domain (missing parts from reference TRBV9 and TRBJ2-7): DSGVTQTPKHLITATGQRVTLRCSPRSGDLSVYWYQQSLDQGLQFLIQYYNGEERAKGNILERFSAQQFPDLHSELNLSSLELGDSALYFCASSVAPGQGSEQYFGPGTRLTVT.

The chain uses TRBV19 and TRBJ2-7; the match to TRBD2 covers 7 bases. The CDR3 spans 14 residues. The ends lost 3 bases at V and 3 bases at J; junction bases unmatched: 5. Germline CDR1 and CDR2: LNHDA and SQIVND (reference sequence). The CDR3 spells CASSIQRGNYEQYF. The CDR3 DNA sequence: TGTGCCAGTAGTATTCAGCGGGGAAACTACGAGCAGTACTTC.